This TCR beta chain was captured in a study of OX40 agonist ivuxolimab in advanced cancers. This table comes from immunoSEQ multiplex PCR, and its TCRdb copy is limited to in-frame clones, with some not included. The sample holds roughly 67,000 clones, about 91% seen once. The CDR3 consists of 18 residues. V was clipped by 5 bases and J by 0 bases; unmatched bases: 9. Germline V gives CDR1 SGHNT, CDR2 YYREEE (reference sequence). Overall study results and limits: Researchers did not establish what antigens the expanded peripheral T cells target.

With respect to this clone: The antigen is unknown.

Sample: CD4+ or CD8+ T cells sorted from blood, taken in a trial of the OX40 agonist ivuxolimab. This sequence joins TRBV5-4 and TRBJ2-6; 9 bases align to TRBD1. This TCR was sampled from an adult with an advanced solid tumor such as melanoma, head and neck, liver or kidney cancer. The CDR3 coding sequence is TGTGCCAGCAGTCTCCTCGGGACAGGGAGCTCTGGGGCCAACGTCCTGACTTTC. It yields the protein CASSLLGTGSSGANVLTF.